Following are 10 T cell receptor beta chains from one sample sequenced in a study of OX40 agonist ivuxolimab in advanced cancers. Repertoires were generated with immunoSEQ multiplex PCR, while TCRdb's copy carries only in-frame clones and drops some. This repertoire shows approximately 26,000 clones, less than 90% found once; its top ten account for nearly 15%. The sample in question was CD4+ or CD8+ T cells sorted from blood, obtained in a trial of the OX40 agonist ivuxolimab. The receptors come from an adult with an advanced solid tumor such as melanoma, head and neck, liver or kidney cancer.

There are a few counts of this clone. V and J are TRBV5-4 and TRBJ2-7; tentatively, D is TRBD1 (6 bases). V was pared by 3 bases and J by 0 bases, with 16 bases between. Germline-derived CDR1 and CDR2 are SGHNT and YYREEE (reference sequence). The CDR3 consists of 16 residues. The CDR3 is CASSSEQGTLSYEQYF. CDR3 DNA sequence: TGTGCCAGCAGCTCAGAACAGGGTACCCTCTCCTACGAGCAGTACTTC.

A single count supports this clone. CDR3 DNA: TGTGCCAGCAGTTGGGGACTAGCGGCATACAATGAGCAGTTCTTC. This sequence encodes CASSWGLAAYNEQFF. The rearrangement links TRBV7-7 to TRBJ2-1; TRBD2 matches at 11 bases. This CDR3 has 15 amino acids. V was pared by 6 bases and J by 4 bases, with 5 bases of the junction left unmatched. Germline V gene data show CDR1 as SSHAT and CDR2 as FNYEAQ (reference sequence).

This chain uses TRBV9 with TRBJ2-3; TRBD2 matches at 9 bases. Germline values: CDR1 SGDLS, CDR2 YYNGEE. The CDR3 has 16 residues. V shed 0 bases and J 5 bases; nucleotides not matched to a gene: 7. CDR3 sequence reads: CASSVGAGGPIDTQYF. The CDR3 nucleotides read TGTGCCAGCAGCGTAGGGGCGGGAGGGCCTATAGATACGCAGTATTTT. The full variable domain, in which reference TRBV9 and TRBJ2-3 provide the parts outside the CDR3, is DSGVTQTPKHLITATGQRVTLRCSPRSGDLSVYWYQQSLDQGLQFLIQYYNGEERAKGNILERFSAQQFPDLHSELNLSSLELGDSALYFCASSVGAGGPIDTQYFGPGTRLTVL.

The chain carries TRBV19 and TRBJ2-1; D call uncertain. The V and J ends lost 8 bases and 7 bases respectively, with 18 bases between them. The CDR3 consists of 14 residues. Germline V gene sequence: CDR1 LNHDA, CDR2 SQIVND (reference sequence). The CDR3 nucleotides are TGTGCCAGTCGCATCGGGTTTGGGTCGAATGAGCAGTTCTTC. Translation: CASRIGFGSNEQFF.

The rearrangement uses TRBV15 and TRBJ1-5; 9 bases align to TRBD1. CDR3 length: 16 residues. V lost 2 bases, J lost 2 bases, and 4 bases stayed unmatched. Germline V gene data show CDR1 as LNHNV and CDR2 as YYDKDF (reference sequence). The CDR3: CATSRTWTGGNQPQHF. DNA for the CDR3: TGTGCCACCAGCAGAACCTGGACAGGGGGCAATCAGCCCCAGCATTTT.

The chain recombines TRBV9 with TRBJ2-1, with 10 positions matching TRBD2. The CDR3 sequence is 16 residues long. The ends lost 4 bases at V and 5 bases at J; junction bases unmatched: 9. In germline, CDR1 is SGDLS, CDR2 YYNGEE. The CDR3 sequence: CASSLRTSGGDNEQFF. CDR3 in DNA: TGTGCCAGCAGCCTGCGGACTAGCGGAGGGGACAATGAGCAGTTCTTC.

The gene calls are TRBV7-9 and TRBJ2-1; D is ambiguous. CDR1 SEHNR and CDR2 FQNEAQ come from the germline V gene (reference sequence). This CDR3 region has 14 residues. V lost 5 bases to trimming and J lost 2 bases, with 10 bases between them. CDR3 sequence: CASSNPIAYNEQFF. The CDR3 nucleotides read TGTGCCAGCAGCAATCCGATTGCCTACAATGAGCAGTTCTTC.

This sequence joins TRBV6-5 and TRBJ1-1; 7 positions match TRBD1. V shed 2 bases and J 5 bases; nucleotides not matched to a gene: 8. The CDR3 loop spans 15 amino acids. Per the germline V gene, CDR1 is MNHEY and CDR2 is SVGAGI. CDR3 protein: CASSYGYRGGTEAFF. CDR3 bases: TGTGCCAGCAGTTACGGATACAGGGGTGGGACTGAAGCTTTCTTT.

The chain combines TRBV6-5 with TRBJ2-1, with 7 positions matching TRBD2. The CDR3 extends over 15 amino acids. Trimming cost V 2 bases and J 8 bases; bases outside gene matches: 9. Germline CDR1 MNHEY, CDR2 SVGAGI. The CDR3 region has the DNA TGTGCCAGCAGTTACCATGGACTAGTTTGGGATGAGCAGTTCTTC. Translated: CASSYHGLVWDEQFF.

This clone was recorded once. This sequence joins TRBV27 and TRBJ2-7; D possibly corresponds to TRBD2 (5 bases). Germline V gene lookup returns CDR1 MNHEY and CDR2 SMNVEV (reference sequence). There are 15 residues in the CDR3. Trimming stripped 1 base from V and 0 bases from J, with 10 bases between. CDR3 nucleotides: TGTGCCAGCAGTTTATTCCGGGGAAGCTCCTACGAGCAGTACTTC. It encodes CASSLFRGSSYEQYF.